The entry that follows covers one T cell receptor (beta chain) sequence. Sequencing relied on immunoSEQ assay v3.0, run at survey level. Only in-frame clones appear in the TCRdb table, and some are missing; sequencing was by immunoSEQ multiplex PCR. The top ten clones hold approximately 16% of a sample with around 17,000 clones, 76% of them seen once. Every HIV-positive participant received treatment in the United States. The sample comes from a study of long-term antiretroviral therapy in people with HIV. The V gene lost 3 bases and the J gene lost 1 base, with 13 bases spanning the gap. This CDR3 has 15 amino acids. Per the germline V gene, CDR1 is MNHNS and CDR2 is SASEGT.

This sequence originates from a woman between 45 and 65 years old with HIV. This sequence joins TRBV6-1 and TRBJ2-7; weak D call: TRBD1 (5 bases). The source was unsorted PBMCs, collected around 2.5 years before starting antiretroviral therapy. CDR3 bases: TGTGCCAGCAGTGATACTCGGTCAGGGTCCTACGAGCAGTACGTC. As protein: CASSDTRSGSYEQYV.